This T cell receptor (beta chain) was recovered during a study of T cell changes during pregnancy in multiple sclerosis. Trimming pared 0 bases from V and 6 bases from J, leaving 11 bases between. The germline gives CDR1 LGHNA, CDR2 YSLEER. The CDR3 totals 15 residues. Produced via immunoSEQ multiplex PCR; TCRdb's table is partial and in-frame only. The repertoire holds around 62,000 clones, with 93% as singletons. This specimen consisted of CD8+ T cells from peripheral blood mononuclear cells, obtained in the second trimester of pregnancy. This chain uses TRBV4-3 with TRBJ1-4; a weak D match, TRBD1 (5 bases). This clonotype was obtained from a female donor with multiple sclerosis, enrolled in a pregnancy study. As DNA, the CDR3 is TGCGCCAGCAGCCAAGATAAGGGGTATTATGAAAAACTGTTTTTT. Its translation: CASSQDKGYYEKLFF.